This TCR beta chain was identified during a study of T-cell reconstitution after alpha-beta-depleted transplantation in children (dated by TCRdb to 2016 to 2017). Regarding the study in general: T-cell immune reconstitution after TCRalphabeta/CD19-depleted allogeneic hematopoietic cell transplantation in children was quantitatively tracked in the study by means of TCR repertoire profiling.

Here is what the overall study found, with its caveats: The high TCRbeta diversity at day 60 in some patients was ascribed to recipient T cells and intrathymic progenitors that had survived conditioning. The frequencies of hyperexpanded clones fell over the following months, and after one year, T-cell counts and TCRbeta diversity were mostly attributed to newly produced T cells. The apparently early recovery of alphabetaT-cell counts about two months after transplant reportedly depended on only several hundred rapidly expanded clones that came from non-depleted graft cells.

CDR1 and CDR2 are read off the germline V gene as MNHEY and SVGEGT. Deletion took 3 bases off V and 3 bases off J, with a span of 12 bases between the germline ends. From its cysteine to its phenylalanine, the CDR3 spans 14 amino acids. This entry keeps only the CDR3 DNA: 42 bases, framed from base 1. Sample treatment or condition, as interpreted from the label and publication: allogeneic hematopoietic cell transplantation with graft depleted of TCRalphabeta T cells and CD19 B cells. The transplant recipients were children given TCRalphabeta/CD19-depleted allogeneic hematopoietic cell grafts. This clonotype was seen ten or more times. The clone's antigen remains unknown. Base qualities are not at hand, and no much larger clone is one base apart. Libraries were constructed by PCR. This sample was sequenced with an Illumina HiSeq 2500. To normalize quantification of the TCRbeta repertoire, the TCR libraries were built with molecular barcoding that relied on unique molecular identifiers. TCRdb reprocessing: public reads trimmed at Q25 with fastp, clones called with MiXCR, in-frame beta chains kept. Identical CDR3 proteins give one entry, which carries the most common genes and DNA. The sample records approximately 430,000 distinct CDR3 sequences, about a sixth of which are singletons. The top ten constitute 29% of the sample.

The specimen comprised PBMCs, mostly from graft donor cells, sampled 360 days after TCRalphabeta/CD19-depleted stem cell transplant. This receptor was obtained from a boy under three years old who had a stem cell transplant for Wiskott-Aldrich syndrome, so the T cells may come from the graft donor. The chain is made from TRBV6-2 or TRBV6-3 and TRBJ2-7; the D gene is possibly TRBD1, with 5 bases matching. The CDR3 is CASSYVDIRYEQYF. The bases are TGTGCCAGCAGTTATGTGGACATCCGCTACGAGCAGTACTTC.